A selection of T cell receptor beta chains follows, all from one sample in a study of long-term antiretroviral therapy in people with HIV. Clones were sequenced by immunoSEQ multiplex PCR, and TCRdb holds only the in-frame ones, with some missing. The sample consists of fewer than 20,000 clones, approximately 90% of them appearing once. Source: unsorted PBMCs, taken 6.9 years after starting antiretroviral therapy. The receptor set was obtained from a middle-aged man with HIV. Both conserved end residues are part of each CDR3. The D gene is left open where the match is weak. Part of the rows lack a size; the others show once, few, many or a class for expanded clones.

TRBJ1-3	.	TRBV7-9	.	CASSQTGSGNTIYF	TGTGCCAGCAGCCAAACAGGGTCTGGAAACACCATATATTTT
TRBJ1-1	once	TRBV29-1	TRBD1	CSVERRGQGPEAFF	TGCAGCGTTGAACGTCGGGGACAGGGACCTGAAGCTTTCTTT
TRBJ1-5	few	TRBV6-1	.	CASSDNWGTSGLQPQHF	TGTGCCAGCAGTGATAACTGGGGTACCTCCGGATTGCAGCCCCAGCATTTT
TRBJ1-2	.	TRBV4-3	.	CASSQEYLNAEGDYGYTF	TGCGCCAGCAGCCAAGAGTATTTAAACGCTGAGGGTGACTATGGCTACACCTTC
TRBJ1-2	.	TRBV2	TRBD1	CASRPGGGRGPYGYTF	TGTGCCAGCAGACCCGGAGGGGGCAGGGGACCCTATGGCTACACCTTC
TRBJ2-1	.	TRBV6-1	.	CASSPYRGRLDEQFF	TGTGCCAGCAGCCCGTATAGGGGAAGATTAGATGAGCAGTTCTTC
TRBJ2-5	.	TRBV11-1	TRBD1	CASSLGTGGAETQYF	TGTGCCAGCAGCTTAGGAACAGGGGGCGCAGAGACCCAGTACTTC
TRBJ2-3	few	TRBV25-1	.	CASSWSRDWDTQYF	TGTGCCAGCAGTTGGTCCAGGGACTGGGATACGCAGTATTTT
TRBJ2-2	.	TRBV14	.	CASSQVPYQELFF	TGTGCCAGCAGCCAAGTACCTTACCAGGAGCTGTTTTTT
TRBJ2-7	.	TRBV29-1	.	CSVAVAVSEQYF	TGCAGCGTCGCTGTTGCCGTCTCCGAGCAGTACTTC
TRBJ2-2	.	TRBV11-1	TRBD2	CASSLRGTSFGGELFF	TGTGCCAGCAGCTTAAGGGGGACTAGCTTTGGCGGGGAGCTGTTTTTT
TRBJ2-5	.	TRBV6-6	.	CASSLIPGETQYF	TGTGCCAGCAGTCTTATACCCGGGGAGACCCAGTACTTC
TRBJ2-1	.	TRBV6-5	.	CASSPPWDNEQFF	TGTGCCAGCAGCCCCCCCTGGGACAATGAGCAGTTCTTC
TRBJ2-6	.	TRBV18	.	CASSPLGIAGANVLTF	TGTGCCAGCTCACCACTTGGTATCGCTGGGGCCAACGTCCTGACTTTC
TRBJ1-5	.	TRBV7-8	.	CASSLAGFGNQPQHF	TGTGCCAGCAGCTTAGCAGGATTTGGCAATCAGCCCCAGCATTTT
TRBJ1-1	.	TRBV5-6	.	CASRFVTGNTEAFF	TGTGCCAGCAGGTTTGTTACAGGGAACACTGAAGCTTTCTTT
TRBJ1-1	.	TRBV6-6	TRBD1	CASKQGATEAFF	TGTGCCAGCAAACAGGGGGCCACTGAAGCTTTCTTT
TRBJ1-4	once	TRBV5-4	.	CASSQVSGKDEKLFF	TGTGCCAGCAGCCAAGTCTCAGGGAAGGATGAAAAACTGTTTTTT
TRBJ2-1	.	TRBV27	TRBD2	CASSWGLAGGSYNEQFF	TGTGCCAGCAGTTGGGGACTAGCGGGAGGATCCTACAATGAGCAGTTCTTC
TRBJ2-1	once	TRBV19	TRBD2	CASTVSGRANEQFF	TGTGCCAGTACAGTTAGCGGGAGGGCTAATGAGCAGTTCTTC
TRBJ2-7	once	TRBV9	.	CASSGTGVSYEQYF	TGTGCCAGCAGCGGCACCGGGGTCTCCTACGAGCAGTACTTC
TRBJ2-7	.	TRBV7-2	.	CASSPDPDPYEQYF	TGTGCCAGCAGCCCCGACCCAGATCCCTACGAGCAGTACTTC
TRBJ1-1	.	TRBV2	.	CASSELMNTEAFF	TGTGCCAGCAGTGAGCTTATGAACACTGAAGCTTTCTTT
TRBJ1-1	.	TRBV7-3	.	CASSHQPNTEAFF	TGTGCCAGCAGCCATCAACCAAACACTGAAGCTTTCTTT
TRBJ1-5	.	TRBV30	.	CAWRSTGTPNQPQHF	TGTGCCTGGAGGTCCACCGGGACTCCCAATCAGCCCCAGCATTTT
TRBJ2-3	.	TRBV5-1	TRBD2	CASSFVGTSGMRADTQYF	TGCGCCAGCAGCTTTGTCGGGACTAGCGGCATGCGGGCAGATACGCAGTATTTT
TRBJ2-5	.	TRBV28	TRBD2	CASSPRQGTNRWETQYF	TGTGCCAGCAGTCCGAGACAAGGGACTAACCGGTGGGAGACCCAGTACTTC
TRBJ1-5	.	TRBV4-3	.	CASSQDWQSTNQPQHF	TGCGCCAGCAGCCAAGATTGGCAGAGTACCAATCAGCCCCAGCATTTT
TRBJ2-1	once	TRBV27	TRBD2	CASSLLFLAGGEQFF	TGTGCCAGCAGCTTATTGTTCCTAGCGGGAGGTGAGCAGTTCTTC
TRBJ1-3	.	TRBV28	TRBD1	CASSPLTTGVVGNTIYF	TGTGCCAGCAGTCCCTTGACGACAGGGGTGGTCGGAAACACCATATATTTT
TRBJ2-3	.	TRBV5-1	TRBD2	CASRSGSGRTDTQYF	TGCGCCAGCAGGTCGGGTAGCGGGAGAACAGATACGCAGTATTTT
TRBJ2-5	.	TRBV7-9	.	CASSSTQGSETQYF	TGTGCCAGCAGTAGTACACAGGGATCGGAGACCCAGTACTTC
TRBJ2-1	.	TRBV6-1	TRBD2	CASSVSGRAGGDNEQFF	TGTGCCAGCAGTGTTAGCGGGAGGGCCGGGGGTGACAATGAGCAGTTCTTC
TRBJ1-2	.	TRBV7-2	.	CASSLREANYGYTF	TGTGCCAGCAGCCTTAGGGAGGCGAACTATGGCTACACCTTC
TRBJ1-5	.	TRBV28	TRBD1	CASSPDREGNQPQHF	TGTGCCAGCAGTCCGGACAGGGAGGGCAATCAGCCCCAGCATTTT
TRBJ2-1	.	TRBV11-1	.	CASSPRGEQFF	TGTGCCAGCAGCCCCCGGGGTGAGCAGTTCTTC
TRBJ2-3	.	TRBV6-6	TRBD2	CASSYSGTSRADTQYF	TGTGCCAGCAGTTACTCGGGGACTAGCCGGGCAGATACGCAGTATTTT
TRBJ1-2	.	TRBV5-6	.	CASSQTDIYGYTF	TGTGCCAGCAGCCAAACAGATATCTATGGCTACACCTTC
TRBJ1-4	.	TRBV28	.	CASSLLTNNEKLFF	TGTGCCAGCAGTTTATTAACGAATAATGAAAAACTGTTTTTT